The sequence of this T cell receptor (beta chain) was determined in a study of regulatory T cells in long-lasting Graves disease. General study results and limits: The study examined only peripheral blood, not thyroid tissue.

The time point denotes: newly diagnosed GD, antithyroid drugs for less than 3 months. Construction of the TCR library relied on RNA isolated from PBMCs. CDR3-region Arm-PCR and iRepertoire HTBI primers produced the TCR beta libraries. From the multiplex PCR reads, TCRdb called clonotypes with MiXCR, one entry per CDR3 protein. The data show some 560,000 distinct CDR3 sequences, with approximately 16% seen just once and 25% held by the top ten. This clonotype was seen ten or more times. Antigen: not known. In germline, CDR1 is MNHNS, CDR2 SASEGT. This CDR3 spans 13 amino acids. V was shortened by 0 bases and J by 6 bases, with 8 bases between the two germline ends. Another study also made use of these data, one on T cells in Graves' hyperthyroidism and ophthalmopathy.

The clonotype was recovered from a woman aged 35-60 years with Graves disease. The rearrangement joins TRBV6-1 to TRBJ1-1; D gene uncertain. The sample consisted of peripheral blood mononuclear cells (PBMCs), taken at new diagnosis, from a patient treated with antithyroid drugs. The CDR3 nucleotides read TGTGCCAGCAGTGAAGCGCTCTTGGCTGAAGCTTTCTTT. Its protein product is CASSEALLAEAFF.